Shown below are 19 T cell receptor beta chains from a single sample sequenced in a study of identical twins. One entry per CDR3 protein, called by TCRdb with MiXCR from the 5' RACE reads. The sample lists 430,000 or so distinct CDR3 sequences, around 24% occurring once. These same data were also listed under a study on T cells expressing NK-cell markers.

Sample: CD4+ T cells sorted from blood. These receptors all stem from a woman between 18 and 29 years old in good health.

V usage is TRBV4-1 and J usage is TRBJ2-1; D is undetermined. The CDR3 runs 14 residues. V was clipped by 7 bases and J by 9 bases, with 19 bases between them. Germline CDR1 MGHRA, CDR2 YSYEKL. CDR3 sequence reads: CASTHSPDSVEQFF. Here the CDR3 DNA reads TGCGCCAGCACCCATTCGCCGGATTCCGTTGAGCAGTTCTTC.

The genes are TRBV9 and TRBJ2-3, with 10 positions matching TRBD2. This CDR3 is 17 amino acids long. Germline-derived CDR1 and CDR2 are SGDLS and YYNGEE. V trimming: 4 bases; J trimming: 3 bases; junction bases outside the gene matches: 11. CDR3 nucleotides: TGTGCCAGCAGCATAACCCAGCGGGGGGGCCGGACAGATACGCAGTATTTT. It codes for CASSITQRGGRTDTQYF.

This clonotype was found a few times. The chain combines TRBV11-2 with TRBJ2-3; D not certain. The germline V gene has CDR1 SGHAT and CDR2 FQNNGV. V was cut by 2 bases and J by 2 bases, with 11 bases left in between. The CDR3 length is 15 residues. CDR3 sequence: CASSLLGSFTDTQYF. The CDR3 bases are TGTGCCAGCAGCTTACTAGGCAGTTTCACAGATACGCAGTATTTT.

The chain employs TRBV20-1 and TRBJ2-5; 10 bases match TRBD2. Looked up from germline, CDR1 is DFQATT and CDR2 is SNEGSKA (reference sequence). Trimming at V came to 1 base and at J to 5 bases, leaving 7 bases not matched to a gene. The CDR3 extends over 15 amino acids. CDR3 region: CSARGSAGGRETQYF. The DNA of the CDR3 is TGCAGTGCTAGAGGATCAGCGGGGGGGCGCGAGACCCAGTACTTC.

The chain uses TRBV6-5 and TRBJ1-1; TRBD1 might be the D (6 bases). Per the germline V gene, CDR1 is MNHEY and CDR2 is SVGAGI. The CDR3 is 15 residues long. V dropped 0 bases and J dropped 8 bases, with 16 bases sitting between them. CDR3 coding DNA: TGTGCCAGCAGTTACTCGAGTTCGGGGACAAAAGAAGCTTTCTTT. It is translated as CASSYSSSGTKEAFF.

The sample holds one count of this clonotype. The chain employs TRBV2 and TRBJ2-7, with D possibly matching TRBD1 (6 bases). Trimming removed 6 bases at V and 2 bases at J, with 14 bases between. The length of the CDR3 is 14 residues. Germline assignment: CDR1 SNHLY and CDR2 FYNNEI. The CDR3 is CASRPTGAAYEQYF. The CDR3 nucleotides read TGTGCCAGCAGGCCGACAGGAGCGGCCTACGAGCAGTACTTC.

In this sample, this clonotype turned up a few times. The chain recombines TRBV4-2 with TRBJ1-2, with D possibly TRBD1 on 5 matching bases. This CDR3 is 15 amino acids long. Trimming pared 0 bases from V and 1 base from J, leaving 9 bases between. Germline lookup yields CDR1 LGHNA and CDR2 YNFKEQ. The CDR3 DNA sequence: TGTGCCAGCAGCCAAGAAGTACAGGTTAACTATGGCTACACCTTC. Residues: CASSQEVQVNYGYTF.

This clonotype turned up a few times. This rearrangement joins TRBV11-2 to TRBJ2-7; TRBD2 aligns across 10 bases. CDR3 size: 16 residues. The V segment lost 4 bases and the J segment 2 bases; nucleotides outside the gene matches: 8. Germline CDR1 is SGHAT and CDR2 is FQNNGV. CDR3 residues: CASSSFRTSGPYEQYF. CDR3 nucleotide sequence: TGTGCCAGCAGCTCCTTTCGGACTAGCGGACCCTACGAGCAGTACTTC.

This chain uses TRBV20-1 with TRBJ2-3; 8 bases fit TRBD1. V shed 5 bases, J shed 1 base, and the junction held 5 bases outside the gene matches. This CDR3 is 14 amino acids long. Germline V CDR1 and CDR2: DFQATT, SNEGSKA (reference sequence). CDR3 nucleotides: TGCAGTGCTCCAGGACAGGGACGCACAGATACGCAGTATTTT. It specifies CSAPGQGRTDTQYF.

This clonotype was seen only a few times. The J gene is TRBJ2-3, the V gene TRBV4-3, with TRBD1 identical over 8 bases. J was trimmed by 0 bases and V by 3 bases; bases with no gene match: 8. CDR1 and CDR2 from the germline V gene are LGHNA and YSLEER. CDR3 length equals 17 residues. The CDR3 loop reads CASSQDKTGDSTDTQYF. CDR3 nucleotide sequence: TGCGCCAGCAGCCAGGATAAGACAGGGGACAGCACAGATACGCAGTATTTT.

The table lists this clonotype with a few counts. The DNA of the CDR3 is TGCAGTGCTAGACCCCAGTGGGGCGGGGAGCTGTTTTTT. Its protein product is CSARPQWGGELFF. The chain carries TRBV20-1 and TRBJ2-2; no reliable D call. The V end was cut by 2 bases, the J end by 7 bases, with 11 bases between. Looked up from germline, CDR1 is DFQATT and CDR2 is SNEGSKA (reference sequence). This CDR3 is built from 13 residues.

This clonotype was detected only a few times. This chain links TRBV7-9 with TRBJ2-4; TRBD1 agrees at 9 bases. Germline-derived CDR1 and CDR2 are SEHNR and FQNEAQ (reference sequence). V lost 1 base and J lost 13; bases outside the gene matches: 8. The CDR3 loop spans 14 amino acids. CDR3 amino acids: CASSLEASGTGQYF. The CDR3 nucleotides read TGTGCCAGCAGCTTAGAAGCTAGTGGGACAGGGCAGTACTTC.

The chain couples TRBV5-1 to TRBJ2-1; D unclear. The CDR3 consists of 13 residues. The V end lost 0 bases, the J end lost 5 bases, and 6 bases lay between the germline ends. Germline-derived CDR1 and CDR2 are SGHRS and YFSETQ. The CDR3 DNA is TGCGCCAGCAGCTTGGGAAGCAACAATGAGCAGTTCTTC. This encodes CASSLGSNNEQFF.

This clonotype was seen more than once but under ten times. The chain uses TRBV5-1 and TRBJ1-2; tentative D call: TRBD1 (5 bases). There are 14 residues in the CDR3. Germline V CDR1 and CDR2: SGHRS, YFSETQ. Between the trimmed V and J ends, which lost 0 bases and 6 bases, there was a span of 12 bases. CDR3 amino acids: CASSLGGRANGYTF. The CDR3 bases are TGCGCCAGCAGCTTGGGGGGACGAGCGAATGGCTACACCTTC.

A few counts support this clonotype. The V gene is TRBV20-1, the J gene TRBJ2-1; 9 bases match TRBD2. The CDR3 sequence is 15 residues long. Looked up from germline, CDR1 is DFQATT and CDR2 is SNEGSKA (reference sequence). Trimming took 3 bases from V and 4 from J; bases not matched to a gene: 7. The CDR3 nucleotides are TGCAGTGCTAGCGCGGGAGGGACAGCTTACAATGAGCAGTTCTTC. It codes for CSASAGGTAYNEQFF.

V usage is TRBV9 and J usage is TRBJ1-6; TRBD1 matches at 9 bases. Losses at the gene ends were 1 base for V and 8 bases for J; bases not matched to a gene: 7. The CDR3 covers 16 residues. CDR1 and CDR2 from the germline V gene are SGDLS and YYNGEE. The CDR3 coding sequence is TGTGCCAGCAGCGTACAAGGGGGGACAGGGTATTCACCCCTCCACTTT. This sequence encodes CASSVQGGTGYSPLHF.

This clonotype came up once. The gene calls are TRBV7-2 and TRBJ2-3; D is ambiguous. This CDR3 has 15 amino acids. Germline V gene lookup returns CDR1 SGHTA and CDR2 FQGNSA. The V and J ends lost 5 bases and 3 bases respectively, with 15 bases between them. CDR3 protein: CASSPAFPSTDTQYF. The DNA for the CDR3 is TGTGCCAGCAGCCCTGCATTCCCCTCGACAGATACGCAGTATTTT. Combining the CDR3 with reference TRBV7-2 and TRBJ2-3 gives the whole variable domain GAGVSQSPSNKVTEKGKDVELRCDPISGHTALYWYRQSLGQGLEFLIYFQGNSAPDKSGLPSDRFSAERTGGSVSTLTIQRTQQEDSAVYLCASSPAFPSTDTQYFGPGTRLTVL.

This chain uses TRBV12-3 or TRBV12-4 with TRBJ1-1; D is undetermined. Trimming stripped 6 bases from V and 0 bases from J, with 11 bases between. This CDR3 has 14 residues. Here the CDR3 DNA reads TGTGCCAGCAGGGAAGGATCGGTGAACACTGAAGCTTTCTTT. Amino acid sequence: CASREGSVNTEAFF.

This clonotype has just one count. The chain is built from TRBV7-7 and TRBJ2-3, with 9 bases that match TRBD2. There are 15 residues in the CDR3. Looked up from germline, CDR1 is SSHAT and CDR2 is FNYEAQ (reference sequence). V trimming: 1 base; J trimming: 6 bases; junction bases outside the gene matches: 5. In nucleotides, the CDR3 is TGTGCCAGCAGCTTAGGTAGCGGGAGCGGGGATACGCAGTATTTT. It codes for CASSLGSGSGDTQYF.